Listed here is a single T cell receptor (beta chain). Its cognate antigen is unknown. At one end, the junction sequence differs from germline, possibly due to a read error. This sample was included in a study of cytomegalovirus exposure and HLA in healthy donors. Whole-study findings and limits: Per a prior analysis, the majority of TCR beta V segments were productive roughly 90% or roughly 30% of the time.

The length of the CDR3 is 13 residues. Per the germline V gene, CDR1 is SGDLS and CDR2 is YYNGEE. Researchers ran the PCR with 60 Vbeta and 13 Jbeta primers. Authors' methods: Later, tens of millions of unique TCR beta chains were counted in an analysis, and some 10 million of them were shared. TCRdb's copy holds only in-frame clones and misses some; the assay was immunoSEQ multiplex PCR. V, J and clone size are taken as reported in that table, and D and trimming were inferred from the DNA itself. This sample has approximately 93,000 clones, with 75% to 85% found just once. The chain is built from TRBV9 and TRBJ1-1; D not certain. This TCR was recovered from a woman aged 35 to 49 in good health and CMV-seronegative. Sample: PBMCs. CDR3 residues: CASSVGLKTEAFF. CDR3 in DNA: TGTGCCAGCAGCGTGGGCCTGAAGACTGAAGCTTTCTTT. Filled out from reference TRBV9 and TRBJ1-1, the complete variable domain reads DSGVTQTPKHLITATGQRVTLRCSPRSGDLSVYWYQQSLDQGLQFLIQYYNGEERAKGNILERFSAQQFPDLHSELNLSSLELGDSALYFCASSVGLKTEAFFGQGTRLTVV.